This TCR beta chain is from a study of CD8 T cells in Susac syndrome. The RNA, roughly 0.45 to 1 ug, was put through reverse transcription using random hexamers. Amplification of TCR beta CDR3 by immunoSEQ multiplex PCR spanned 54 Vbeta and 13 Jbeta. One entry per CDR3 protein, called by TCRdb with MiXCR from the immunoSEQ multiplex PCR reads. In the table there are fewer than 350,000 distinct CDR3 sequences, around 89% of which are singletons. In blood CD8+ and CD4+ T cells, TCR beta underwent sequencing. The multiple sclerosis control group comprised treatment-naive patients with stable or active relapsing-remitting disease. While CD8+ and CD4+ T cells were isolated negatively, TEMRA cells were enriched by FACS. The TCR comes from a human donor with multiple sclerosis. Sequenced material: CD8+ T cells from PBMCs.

The CDR3 DNA sequence: TGTGCCACCAGCAGAGAAAGTGTGGGGACAGGGATGAACACTGAAGCTTTCTTT. It translates to CATSRESVGTGMNTEAFF. The J gene is TRBJ1-1, the V gene TRBV15, with 9 bases matching TRBD1. Germline V CDR1 and CDR2: LNHNV, YYDKDF (reference sequence). J gave up 0 bases and V 0 bases, and 8 bases lay outside the gene matches. The CDR3 covers 18 residues.